The 6 T cell receptor beta chains reported below all come from one sample, sequenced in a study of memory CD4+ T cells and cytomegalovirus serostatus. Single viable CD3+CD4+CD8-CD45RO+ cells were sorted as the memory CD4+ T cells. Only in-frame clones appear in the TCRdb table, and some are missing; sequencing was by immunoSEQ multiplex PCR. This sample has tens of thousands of clones, with 76% found just once. The sequenced material came from memory CD4+ T cells from blood. The receptors here all came from an adult in good health and CMV-seropositive.

This chain connects TRBV2 to TRBJ2-1; 12 nucleotides align to TRBD2. CDR1 SNHLY and CDR2 FYNNEI come from the germline V gene. This CDR3 has 16 amino acids. Trimming cost V 6 bases and J 1 base; bases outside gene matches: 4. Here the CDR3 DNA reads TGTGCCAGCAGGGAACTAGCGGGGGGATCCTACAATGAGCAGTTCTTC. Its translation: CASRELAGGSYNEQFF.

This rearrangement joins TRBV28 to TRBJ2-6; no firm D call. Trimming shortened V by 3 bases and J by 4 bases, and 10 bases separated the two germline ends. From germline, CDR1 is MDHEN and CDR2 SYDVKM. CDR3 length: 15 amino acids. CDR3 in DNA: TGTGCCAGCAGTTTTCTAGGCTCCGGGGCCAACGTCCTGACTTTC. Translated: CASSFLGSGANVLTF.

The CDR3 nucleotides read TGTGCCAGCAGTGAGAACAGGGGCTCAAGCAATCAGCCCCAGCATTTT. It is translated as CASSENRGSSNQPQHF. The chain uses TRBV6-1 and TRBJ1-5; 7 nucleotides line up with TRBD1. Germline-derived CDR1 and CDR2 are MNHNS and SASEGT. The V and J ends lost 3 bases and 1 base, in that order; junction bases with no gene match: 6. The CDR3 is made up of 16 amino acids.

CDR3: CASSLSSGTVENTIYF. The DNA for the CDR3 is TGTGCCAGCAGCTTGTCATCCGGGACAGTAGAAAACACCATATATTTT. This chain connects TRBV28 to TRBJ1-3, with 7 bases fitting TRBD1. V shed 6 bases and J 6 bases; nucleotides not matched to a gene: 14. The CDR3 spans 16 residues. The germline V gene has CDR1 MDHEN and CDR2 SYDVKM.

The rearrangement links TRBV15 to TRBJ1-4; 7 positions match TRBD1. The CDR3 loop spans 16 amino acids. V dropped 0 bases and J dropped 3; count of bases not matched to a gene: 4. From germline, CDR1 is LNHNV and CDR2 YYDKDF (reference sequence). CDR3 nucleotide sequence: TGTGCCACCAGCAGAGATTACGACAGGGCTAATGAAAAACTGTTTTTT. As protein: CATSRDYDRANEKLFF.

V gene TRBV6-8 combines with J gene TRBJ1-5; D gene uncertain. The length of the CDR3 is 16 residues. The germline V gene has CDR1 MNHGY and CDR2 SAAAGT. Trimming stripped 0 bases from V and 0 bases from J, with 9 bases between. In DNA form, the CDR3 reads TGTGCCAGCAGTTACTCGAAACGGTATAGCAATCAGCCCCAGCATTTT. As protein: CASSYSKRYSNQPQHF.